The rows below give T cell receptor beta chains drawn from one sample of a study of blood T cell repertoires in COVID-19. TCRdb's copy holds only in-frame clones and misses some; the assay was immunoSEQ multiplex PCR. The sample yields about 390,000 clones, over 75% seen once. Sequencing was carried out using peripheral blood. The receptors here all came from a woman in her sixties or seventies with COVID-19, enrolled during active disease. The CDR3 runs from the conserved cysteine through the conserved F or W. The order of the fields is CDR3 length, V gene, D gene, clone size, J gene, CDR3 protein, CDR3 DNA. The D gene is left open where the match is weak. Clone size is shown for a subset of rows, as once, few, many or a class of expanded clone.

13,TRBV28,TRBD1,NA,TRBJ1-2,CASRDRGNYGYTF,TGTGCCAGCAGAGACAGGGGGAACTATGGCTACACCTTC
15,TRBV4-1,NA,NA,TRBJ1-1,CASSQMDRANTEAFF,TGCGCCAGCAGCCAAATGGACAGAGCGAACACTGAAGCTTTCTTT
12,TRBV2,TRBD1,once,TRBJ2-4,CASSTPGQIQYF,TGTGCCAGCAGCACGCCGGGACAGATACAGTACTTC
18,TRBV28,TRBD1,NA,TRBJ2-5,CASSSFPRQGALQETQYF,TGTGCCAGCAGTTCCTTTCCCCGCCAGGGGGCCTTACAAGAGACCCAGTACTTC
16,TRBV4-2,TRBD2,NA,TRBJ2-5,CASSHEPGLARETQYF,TGTGCCAGCAGCCACGAACCGGGACTAGCTAGGGAGACCCAGTACTTC
14,TRBV2,TRBD1,few,TRBJ1-5,CASGGAGGLQPQHF,TGTGCCAGCGGAGGGGCAGGGGGCCTTCAGCCCCAGCATTTT
16,TRBV2,TRBD1,NA,TRBJ1-2,CASSSRTGQGRNGYTF,TGTGCCAGCAGCTCGCGGACGGGACAGGGAAGGAATGGCTACACCTTC
13,TRBV11-1,TRBD1,NA,TRBJ2-5,CASSRDREETQYF,TGTGCCAGCAGCAGGGACAGGGAAGAGACCCAGTACTTC
15,TRBV5-1,TRBD1,NA,TRBJ2-7,CASSPGTGIFYEQYF,TGCGCCAGCAGCCCAGGGACAGGGATCTTTTACGAGCAGTACTTC
16,TRBV7-2,TRBD1,NA,TRBJ1-2,CASSLAGTGGAGGYTF,TGTGCCAGCAGCTTAGCGGGAACAGGGGGCGCTGGAGGCTACACCTTC
13,TRBV27,NA,NA,TRBJ1-5,CASSPGIYQPQHF,TGTGCCAGCAGTCCCGGGATCTATCAGCCCCAGCATTTT
15,TRBV4-1,NA,NA,TRBJ1-5,CASSQDHEVFKPQHF,TGCGCCAGCAGCCAAGACCATGAGGTTTTTAAGCCCCAGCATTTT
15,TRBV7-9,NA,NA,TRBJ1-4,CASSSEGATNEKLFF,TGTGCCAGCAGCTCTGAGGGCGCCACTAATGAAAAACTGTTTTTT
14,TRBV5-1,TRBD1,NA,TRBJ1-1,CASSLAGTGAEAFF,TGCGCCAGCAGCTTGGCCGGGACAGGAGCTGAAGCTTTCTTT
16,TRBV4-2,NA,NA,TRBJ2-1,CASSQDHSTSYNEQFF,TGTGCCAGCAGCCAAGACCATAGCACCTCCTACAATGAGCAGTTCTTC
14,TRBV6-2/TRBV6-3,NA,NA,TRBJ2-1,CASSSAGAYNEQFF,TGTGCCAGCAGCTCCGCCGGGGCCTACAATGAGCAGTTCTTC
17,TRBV3-1/TRBV3-2,TRBD2,NA,TRBJ2-1,CASSQPTTSGANNEQFF,TGTGCCAGCAGCCAGCCCACGACTAGCGGGGCTAACAATGAGCAGTTCTTC
13,TRBV10-1,NA,NA,TRBJ2-7,CAAPRGEQYEQYF,TGCGCCGCCCCAAGGGGCGAACAATACGAGCAGTACTTC
16,TRBV9,TRBD2,NA,TRBJ2-5,CASSGGLAGAQETQYF,TGTGCCAGCAGCGGAGGACTAGCGGGGGCCCAAGAGACCCAGTACTTC
14,TRBV18,NA,NA,TRBJ2-3,CASSPGGGPDTQYF,TGTGCCAGCTCACCGGGGGGAGGACCAGATACGCAGTATTTT
15,TRBV3-1/TRBV3-2,NA,many,TRBJ2-5,CASSQEGASLETQYF,TGTGCCAGCAGCCAGGAGGGAGCGTCGTTGGAGACCCAGTACTTC
19,TRBV7-8,TRBD1,NA,TRBJ2-7,CASSLNYRTGGLQSYEQYF,TGTGCCAGCAGCCTAAATTACAGGACAGGGGGTCTACAATCCTACGAGCAGTACTTC
14,TRBV6-5,NA,NA,TRBJ1-2,CASSYSNSNYGYTF,TGTGCCAGCAGTTACTCGAACAGTAACTATGGCTACACCTTC
15,TRBV5-1,TRBD1,NA,TRBJ2-7,CASSLGDRGTVEQYF,TGCGCCAGCAGCTTGGGCGACAGGGGGACCGTCGAGCAGTACTTC
12,TRBV13,NA,NA,TRBJ1-6,CASSPYREPLHF,TGTGCCAGCAGCCCATACAGGGAACCCCTCCACTTT
14,TRBV2,TRBD2,NA,TRBJ2-2,CASSGTSPAGELFF,TGTGCCAGCAGCGGGACTAGCCCGGCCGGGGAGCTGTTTTTT
15,TRBV5-1,NA,NA,TRBJ2-5,CASMAPWQNTATQYF,TGCGCCAGCATGGCCCCATGGCAAAACACCGCTACCCAGTACTTC
13,TRBV7-3,TRBD1,NA,TRBJ1-2,CASSAGQGAGYTF,TGTGCCAGCAGCGCGGGACAGGGTGCTGGCTACACCTTC
13,TRBV5-1,NA,NA,TRBJ2-1,CASSEQGGHEQFF,TGCGCCAGCAGCGAGCAGGGGGGACATGAGCAGTTCTTC
13,TRBV6-6,NA,NA,TRBJ1-3,CASSLHSGNTIYF,TGTGCCAGCAGTTTACACTCTGGAAACACCATATATTTT
17,TRBV5-1,TRBD1,NA,TRBJ1-1,CASSLKPGQGAQTEAFF,TGCGCCAGCAGCTTAAAGCCGGGACAGGGGGCGCAGACTGAAGCTTTCTTT
15,TRBV7-9,NA,NA,TRBJ2-1,CASSSNRNYYNEQFF,TGTGCCAGCAGCTCAAACAGAAATTACTACAATGAGCAGTTCTTC
16,TRBV6-2/TRBV6-3,TRBD1,few,TRBJ2-7,CASSPLGTGASYEQYF,TGTGCCAGCAGCCCACTCGGGACAGGGGCTTCCTACGAGCAGTACTTC
16,TRBV7-2,TRBD1,NA,TRBJ1-6,CASSPQSGGGLSPLHF,TGTGCCAGCAGCCCCCAAAGCGGAGGGGGCCTCTCTCCCCTCCACTTT
12,TRBV5-1,NA,NA,TRBJ2-5,CASSLNEETQYF,TGCGCCAGCAGCTTAAATGAGGAGACCCAGTACTTC
15,TRBV2,TRBD1,once,TRBJ1-2,CASSVRQGSTYGYTF,TGTGCCAGCAGTGTGAGACAGGGATCGACCTATGGCTACACCTTC
17,TRBV9,TRBD1,once,TRBJ1-1,CASSRRQGYGMNTEAFF,TGTGCCAGCAGCCGAAGACAGGGGTACGGCATGAACACTGAAGCTTTCTTT
17,TRBV19,NA,NA,TRBJ1-2,CASSIAPRLISNYGYTF,TGTGCCAGTAGTATAGCTCCGCGACTAATTTCTAACTATGGCTACACCTTC
13,TRBV19,NA,NA,TRBJ2-1,CASRAGNRNEQFF,TGTGCCAGTAGGGCGGGGAACCGCAATGAGCAGTTCTTC
18,TRBV27,TRBD1,NA,TRBJ2-1,CASSWDRGNPEVASKQFF,TGTGCCAGCAGTTGGGACAGGGGGAATCCGGAGGTTGCCTCTAAGCAGTTCTTC
14,TRBV30,TRBD2,NA,TRBJ2-3,CARMLADSTDTQYF,TGTGCCCGTATGCTAGCGGATAGCACAGATACGCAGTATTTT
13,TRBV7-9,NA,NA,TRBJ2-5,CASSFGQIETQYF,TGTGCCAGCAGCTTTGGACAGATAGAGACCCAGTACTTC
15,TRBV7-3,NA,NA,TRBJ2-1,CASSLQGSSYNEQFF,TGTGCCAGCAGCTTACAGGGAAGCTCCTACAATGAGCAGTTCTTC
12,TRBV28,NA,NA,TRBJ2-1,CASSFLENEQFF,TGTGCCAGCAGTTTTCTGGAGAATGAGCAGTTCTTC
11,TRBV30,NA,NA,TRBJ2-7,CAYTTGYYLYF,TGTGCCTATACGACGGGGTATTATCTGTACTTC
13,TRBV6-5,TRBD2,NA,TRBJ2-2,CASLRGVSGELFF,TGTGCCAGCCTGCGGGGGGTCTCCGGGGAGCTGTTTTTT
16,TRBV28,TRBD2,few,TRBJ2-2,CASSLPGTSWAGELFF,TGTGCCAGCAGTTTACCCGGGACTAGCTGGGCCGGGGAGCTGTTTTTT
16,TRBV5-4,TRBD2,NA,TRBJ2-1,CASSRGGAASYNEQFF,TGTGCCAGCAGCCGGGGGGGCGCGGCCTCCTACAATGAGCAGTTCTTC
15,TRBV30,NA,NA,TRBJ2-6,CAWENTGKRANVLTF,TGTGCCTGGGAAAACACAGGGAAAAGGGCCAACGTCCTGACTTTC
15,TRBV19,NA,NA,TRBJ1-5,CASKSGAWSNQPQHF,TGTGCCAGTAAGAGCGGGGCCTGGAGCAATCAGCCCCAGCATTTT
15,TRBV12-5,TRBD1,NA,TRBJ1-5,CASGLQGAGNQPQHF,TGTGCTAGTGGTTTGCAGGGGGCCGGGAATCAGCCCCAGCATTTT
15,TRBV18,TRBD1,NA,TRBJ1-1,CASSSPGGAVAEAFF,TGTGCCAGCTCATCGCCAGGGGGCGCAGTAGCTGAAGCTTTCTTT
15,TRBV7-2,TRBD1,NA,TRBJ1-1,CASSTGTGGYTEAFF,TGTGCCAGCAGCACCGGGACAGGGGGGTATACTGAAGCTTTCTTT
18,TRBV12-5,TRBD2,NA,TRBJ2-1,CASGAGTSGGSGHDEQFF,TGTGCTAGTGGGGCCGGGACTAGCGGGGGGTCAGGGCACGATGAGCAGTTCTTC
14,TRBV19,NA,NA,TRBJ1-5,CASSRAVHSQPQHF,TGTGCCAGTAGTAGGGCCGTGCATTCCCAGCCCCAGCATTTT
15,TRBV9,TRBD2,NA,TRBJ2-1,CASSVAGGVWGEQFF,TGTGCCAGCAGCGTAGCGGGGGGAGTTTGGGGTGAGCAGTTCTTC
15,TRBV28,NA,NA,TRBJ2-7,CASSPSFGPAYEQYF,TGTGCCAGCAGTCCGTCCTTTGGGCCAGCCTACGAGCAGTACTTC